A selection of T cell receptor beta chains follows, all from one sample in a study of tumor-infiltrating lymphocytes in primary liver carcinoma. Each CDR3 protein gets one entry after TCRdb re-called the multiplex PCR reads with MiXCR. Among over 45,000 distinct CDR3 sequences listed, over 65% were seen once. The specimen was liver tumor tissue from sampling region 5. Source of these receptors: a man between 35 and 55 years old with primary liver carcinoma and hepatitis B virus infection. CDR3s include the opening cysteine and the closing phenylalanine or tryptophan. The D gene is left open where the match is weak. For some rows the clone size is stated as once, few or many, or as a class when expanded; others skip it.

CDR3nt: TGTGCCAGCAGCAAGGGATTAGCGGTTAGCACAGATACACAGCATTTT
CDR3aa: CASSKGLAVSTDTQHF
j_gene: TRBJ1-5
v_gene: TRBV11-1
len: 16
d_gene: .
abundance: .

CDR3nt: TGTGCCAGCAGCCGTGGGGACTTCCGCCACAATGAGCAGTTCTTC
CDR3aa: CASSRGDFRHNEQFF
j_gene: TRBJ2-1
v_gene: TRBV7-9
len: 15
d_gene: .
abundance: many

CDR3nt: TGTGCCAGCAGCTCCCTTTTCGGGGGTGAAGCTTTCTTT
CDR3aa: CASSSLFGGEAFF
j_gene: TRBJ1-1
v_gene: TRBV7-2
len: 13
d_gene: .
abundance: .

CDR3nt: TGCAGCGTCCTGGACGTACCCGATCAGTACTTT
CDR3aa: CSVLDVPDQYF
j_gene: TRBJ2-7
v_gene: TRBV29-1
len: 11
d_gene: .
abundance: .

CDR3nt: TGTGCCAGCAGTTACTCCGGCAGCCCCAACACTGAAGCTTTCTTT
CDR3aa: CASSYSGSPNTEAFF
j_gene: TRBJ1-1
v_gene: TRBV6-6
len: 15
d_gene: .
abundance: many

CDR3nt: TGTGCCATCACTGGACTAGCGGGAGTTTATAAGTCCTACGAGGAGTACTTC
CDR3aa: CAITGLAGVYKSYEEYF
j_gene: TRBJ2-7
v_gene: TRBV4-2
len: 17
d_gene: TRBD2
abundance: .

CDR3nt: TGCGCCAGCGGCCAAGAGGGGCCGAGCACTGAAGCTTTCTTC
CDR3aa: CASGQEGPSTEAFF
j_gene: TRBJ1-1
v_gene: TRBV4-1
len: 14
d_gene: .
abundance: .

CDR3nt: TGTGCCAGCAGTTCCGGGCTAACCATGGAGCAGTTCTTC
CDR3aa: CASSSGLTMEQFF
j_gene: TRBJ2-1
v_gene: TRBV11-2
len: 13
d_gene: .
abundance: .

CDR3nt: TGTGCCAGTAGTGAAGGGCTCGGCGAGCAGTACTTC
CDR3aa: CASSEGLGEQYF
j_gene: TRBJ2-7
v_gene: TRBV6-1
len: 12
d_gene: .
abundance: .

CDR3nt: TGTACCGGCAGCGATCGACTATCGGGGTACAATGAGCAGTTCTTC
CDR3aa: CTGSDRLSGYNEQFF
j_gene: TRBJ2-1
v_gene: TRBV5-4
len: 15
d_gene: .
abundance: .

CDR3nt: TGTGCCAGCAGTTCCAGACGGGAGACCCGGTACTTC
CDR3aa: CASSSRRETRYF
j_gene: TRBJ2-5
v_gene: TRBV28
len: 12
d_gene: .
abundance: .

CDR3nt: TGCGCCAGCAGCTATGCCATAATGTATGGGGCAGATACGCAGTATTTT
CDR3aa: CASSYAIMYGADTQYF
j_gene: TRBJ2-3
v_gene: TRBV4-1
len: 16
d_gene: .
abundance: once

CDR3nt: TGCAGCGTTGAATCGGGACTAGATAGTGAGCAGTTCTTC
CDR3aa: CSVESGLDSEQFF
j_gene: TRBJ2-1
v_gene: TRBV29-1
len: 13
d_gene: TRBD2
abundance: .

CDR3nt: TGTGCCAGCAGCTTGGTGGGGGCGAATACACCCCTCCACTTT
CDR3aa: CASSLVGANTPLHF
j_gene: TRBJ1-6
v_gene: TRBV11-2
len: 14
d_gene: .
abundance: .

CDR3nt: TGTGCCAGCAGTTTCCCGGGACTAGGGGACGAGGCCCAGTACTTC
CDR3aa: CASSFPGLGDEAQYF
j_gene: TRBJ2-5
v_gene: TRBV12-3/TRBV12-4
len: 15
d_gene: TRBD2
abundance: .

CDR3nt: TGTGCCAGCAGTGAGGATGGGGGTCAGCCCCAGCATTTT
CDR3aa: CASSEDGGQPQHF
j_gene: TRBJ1-5
v_gene: TRBV2
len: 13
d_gene: .
abundance: many

CDR3nt: TGTGCCTGCAGTCCCGGGACAGGGCCCTACGTGCAGTACTTC
CDR3aa: CACSPGTGPYVQYF
j_gene: TRBJ2-7
v_gene: TRBV6-1
len: 14
d_gene: TRBD1
abundance: .